This T cell receptor (beta chain) is drawn from a study of blood T cell repertoires in COVID-19. In the original processing: Using reference gene primer amplification, nucleated cell counts were estimated. Only in-frame clones appear in the TCRdb table, and some are missing; sequencing was by immunoSEQ multiplex PCR. V and J calls and clone size come straight from that table; D and trimming were deduced from the DNA. The sample has fewer than 250,000 clones; approximately 80% are singletons. In germline, CDR1 is MNHEY, CDR2 SVGEGT. V lost 4 bases and J lost 5, with 7 bases in between. The CDR3 consists of 12 residues.

The V and J genes are TRBV6-2 or TRBV6-3 and TRBJ2-3; TRBD2 is a possible D gene (6 bases). The sample consisted of peripheral blood. The clonotype comes from a man aged 25-45 years with active or convalescent COVID-19. The CDR3 protein is CASSWGVDTQYF. Written as DNA, the CDR3 is TGTGCCAGCAGTTGGGGGGTAGATACGCAGTATTTT.